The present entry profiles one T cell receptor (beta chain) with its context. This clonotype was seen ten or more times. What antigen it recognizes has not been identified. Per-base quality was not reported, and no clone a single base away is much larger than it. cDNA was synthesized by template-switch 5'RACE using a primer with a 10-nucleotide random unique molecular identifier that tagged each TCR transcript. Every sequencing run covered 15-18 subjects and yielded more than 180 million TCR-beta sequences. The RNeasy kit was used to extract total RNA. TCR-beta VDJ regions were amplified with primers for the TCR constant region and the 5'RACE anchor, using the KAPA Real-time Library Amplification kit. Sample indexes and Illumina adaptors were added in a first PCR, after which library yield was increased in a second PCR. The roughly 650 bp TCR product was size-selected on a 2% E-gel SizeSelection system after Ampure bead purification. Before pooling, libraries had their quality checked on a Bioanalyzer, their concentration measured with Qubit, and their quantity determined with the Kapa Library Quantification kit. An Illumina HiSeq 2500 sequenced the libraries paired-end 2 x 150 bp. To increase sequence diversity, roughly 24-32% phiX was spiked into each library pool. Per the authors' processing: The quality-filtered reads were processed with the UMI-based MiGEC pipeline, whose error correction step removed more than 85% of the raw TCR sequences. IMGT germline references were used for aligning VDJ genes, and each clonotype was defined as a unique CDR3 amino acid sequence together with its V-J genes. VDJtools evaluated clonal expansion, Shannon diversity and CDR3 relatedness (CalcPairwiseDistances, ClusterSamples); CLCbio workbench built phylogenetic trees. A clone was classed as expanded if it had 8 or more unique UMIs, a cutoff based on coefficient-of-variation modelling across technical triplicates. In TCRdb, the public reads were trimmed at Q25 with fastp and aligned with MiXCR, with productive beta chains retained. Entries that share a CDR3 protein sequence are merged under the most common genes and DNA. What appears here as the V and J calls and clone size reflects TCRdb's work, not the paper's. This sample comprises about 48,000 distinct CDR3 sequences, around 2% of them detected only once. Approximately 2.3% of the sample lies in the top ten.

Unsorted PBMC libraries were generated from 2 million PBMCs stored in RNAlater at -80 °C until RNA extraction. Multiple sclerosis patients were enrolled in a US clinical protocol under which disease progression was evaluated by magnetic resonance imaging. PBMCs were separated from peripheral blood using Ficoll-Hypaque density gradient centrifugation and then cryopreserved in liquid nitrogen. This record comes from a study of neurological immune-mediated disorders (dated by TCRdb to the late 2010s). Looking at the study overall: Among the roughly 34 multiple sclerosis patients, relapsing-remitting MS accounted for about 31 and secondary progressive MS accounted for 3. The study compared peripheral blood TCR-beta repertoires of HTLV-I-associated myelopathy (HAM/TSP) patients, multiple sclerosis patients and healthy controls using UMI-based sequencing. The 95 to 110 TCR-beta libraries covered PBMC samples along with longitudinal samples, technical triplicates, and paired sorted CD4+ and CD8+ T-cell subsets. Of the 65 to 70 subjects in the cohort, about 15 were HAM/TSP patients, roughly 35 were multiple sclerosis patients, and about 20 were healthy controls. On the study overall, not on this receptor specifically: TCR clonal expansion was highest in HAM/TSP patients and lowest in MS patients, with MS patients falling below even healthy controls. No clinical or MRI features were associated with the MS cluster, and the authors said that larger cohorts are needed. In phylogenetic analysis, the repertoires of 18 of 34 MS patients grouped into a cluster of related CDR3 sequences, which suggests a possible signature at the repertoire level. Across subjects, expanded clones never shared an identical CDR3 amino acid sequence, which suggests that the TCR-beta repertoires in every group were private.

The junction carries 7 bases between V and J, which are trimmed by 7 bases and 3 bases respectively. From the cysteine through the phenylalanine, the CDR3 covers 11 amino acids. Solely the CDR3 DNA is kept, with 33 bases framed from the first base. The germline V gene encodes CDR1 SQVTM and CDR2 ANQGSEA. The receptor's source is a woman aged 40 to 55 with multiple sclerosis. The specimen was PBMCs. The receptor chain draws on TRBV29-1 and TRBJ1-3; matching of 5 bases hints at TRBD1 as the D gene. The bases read TGCAGCGCGGGGCTTGGAAACACCATATATTTT. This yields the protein CSAGLGNTIYF.